This T cell receptor beta chain appears in the sequencing data of a study of blood T cell repertoires in COVID-19. Germline CDR1 and CDR2: SQVTM and ANQGSEA. The trim removed 6 bases at V and 4 bases at J, leaving 4 bases unmatched. There are 13 residues in the CDR3. Method: immunoSEQ multiplex PCR; TCRdb's copy keeps in-frame clones and lacks some. The table shows some 85,000 clones, with under 80% occurring only once. This clone was picked up a small number of times. The sequencing sample was made of peripheral blood. This TCR came from an elderly woman with active or convalescent COVID-19. The chain carries TRBV29-1 and TRBJ1-5; 9 bases align to TRBD1. CDR3 amino acids: CSVGTGINQPQHF. Here the CDR3 DNA reads TGCAGCGTCGGGACAGGGATTAATCAGCCCCAGCATTTT. The full variable domain, completed using reference TRBV29-1 and TRBJ1-5, is SAVISQKPSRDICQRGTSLTIQCQVDSQVTMMFWYRQQPGQSLTLIATANQGSEATYESGFVIDKFPISRPNLTFSTLTVSNMSPEDSSIYLCSVGTGINQPQHFGDGTRLSIL.